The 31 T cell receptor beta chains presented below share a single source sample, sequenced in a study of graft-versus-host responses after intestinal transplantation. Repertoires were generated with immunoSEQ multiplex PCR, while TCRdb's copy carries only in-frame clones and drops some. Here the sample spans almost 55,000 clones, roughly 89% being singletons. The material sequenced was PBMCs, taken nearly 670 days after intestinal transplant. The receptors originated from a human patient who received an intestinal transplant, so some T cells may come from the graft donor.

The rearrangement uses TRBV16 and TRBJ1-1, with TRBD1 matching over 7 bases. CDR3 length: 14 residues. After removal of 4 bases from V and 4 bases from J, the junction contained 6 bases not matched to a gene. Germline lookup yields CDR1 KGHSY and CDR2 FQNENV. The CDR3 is CASSPTGIVTEAFF. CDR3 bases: TGTGCCAGCAGCCCGACAGGGATCGTCACTGAAGCTTTCTTT. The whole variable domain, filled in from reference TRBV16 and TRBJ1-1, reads GEEVAQTPKHLVRGEGQKAKLYCAPIKGHSYVFWYQQVLKNEFKFLISFQNENVFDETGMPKERFSAKCLPNSPCSLEIQATKLEDSAVYFCASSPTGIVTEAFFGQGTRLTVV.

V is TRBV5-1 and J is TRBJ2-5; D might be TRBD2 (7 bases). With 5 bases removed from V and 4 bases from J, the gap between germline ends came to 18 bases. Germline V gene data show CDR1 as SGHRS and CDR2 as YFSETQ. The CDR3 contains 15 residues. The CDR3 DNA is TGCGCCAGCAGTATTCTCCGGGGGGCCGGAGAGACCCAGTACTTC. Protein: CASSILRGAGETQYF.

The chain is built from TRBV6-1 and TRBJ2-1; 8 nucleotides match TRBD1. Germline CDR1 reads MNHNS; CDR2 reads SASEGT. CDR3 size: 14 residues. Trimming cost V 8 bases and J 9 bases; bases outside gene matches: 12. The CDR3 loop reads CASFPGPTGGEQFF. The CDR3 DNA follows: TGTGCCAGCTTCCCCGGCCCCACAGGGGGTGAGCAGTTCTTC.

The CDR3 loop reads CASSRSGAVTDTQYF. Written as DNA, the CDR3 is TGTGCCAGCAGTCGGTCAGGGGCAGTCACAGATACGCAGTATTTT. The chain links TRBV2 to TRBJ2-3, with D possibly matching TRBD1 (6 bases). V was trimmed by 5 bases and J by 2 bases, leaving 14 bases between them. The CDR3 has 15 residues. Germline lookup yields CDR1 SNHLY and CDR2 FYNNEI.

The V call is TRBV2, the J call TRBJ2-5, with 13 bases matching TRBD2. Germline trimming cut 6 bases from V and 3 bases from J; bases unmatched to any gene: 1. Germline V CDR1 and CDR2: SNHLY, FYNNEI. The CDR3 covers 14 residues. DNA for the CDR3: TGTGCCAGCAGGGGACTAGCGGGGAAAGAGACCCAGTACTTC. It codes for CASRGLAGKETQYF.

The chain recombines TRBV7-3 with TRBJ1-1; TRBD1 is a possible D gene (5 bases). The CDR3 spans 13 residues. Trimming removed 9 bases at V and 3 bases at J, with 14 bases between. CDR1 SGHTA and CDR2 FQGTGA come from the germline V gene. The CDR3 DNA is TGTGCCAGTACCGACAGCCCCCACACTGAAGCTTTCTTT. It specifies CASTDSPHTEAFF.

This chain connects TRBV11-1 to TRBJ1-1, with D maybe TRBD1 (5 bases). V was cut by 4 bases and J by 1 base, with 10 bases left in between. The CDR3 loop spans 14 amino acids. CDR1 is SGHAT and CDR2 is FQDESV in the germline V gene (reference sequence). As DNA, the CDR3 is TGTGCCAGCAGCTCGGGGCAGCCGAACACTGAAGCTTTCTTT. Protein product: CASSSGQPNTEAFF.

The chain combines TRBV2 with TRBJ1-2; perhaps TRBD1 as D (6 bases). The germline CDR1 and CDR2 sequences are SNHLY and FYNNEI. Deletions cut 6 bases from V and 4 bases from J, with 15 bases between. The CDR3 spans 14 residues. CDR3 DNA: TGTGCCAGCAGCGTAGGACAGCAAGCCTATGGCTACACCTTC. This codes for CASSVGQQAYGYTF.

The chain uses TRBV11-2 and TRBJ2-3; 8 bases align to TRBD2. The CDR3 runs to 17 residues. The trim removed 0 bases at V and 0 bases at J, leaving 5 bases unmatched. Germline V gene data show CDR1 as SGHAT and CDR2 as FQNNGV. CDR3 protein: CASSLDVIAGSTDTQYF. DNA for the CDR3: TGTGCCAGCAGCTTAGATGTTATAGCGGGGAGCACAGATACGCAGTATTTT.

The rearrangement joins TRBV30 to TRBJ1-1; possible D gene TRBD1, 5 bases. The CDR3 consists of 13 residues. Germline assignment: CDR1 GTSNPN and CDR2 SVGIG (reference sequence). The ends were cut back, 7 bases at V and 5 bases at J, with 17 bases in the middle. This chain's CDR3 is CASSGQGYTEAFF. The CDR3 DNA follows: TGTGCCTCATCTGGGCAGGGCTATACTGAAGCTTTCTTT.

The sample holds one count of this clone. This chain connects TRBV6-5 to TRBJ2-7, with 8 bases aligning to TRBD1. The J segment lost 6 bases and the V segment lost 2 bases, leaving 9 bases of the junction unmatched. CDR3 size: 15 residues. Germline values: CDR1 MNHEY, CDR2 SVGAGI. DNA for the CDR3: TGTGCCAGCAGTTACGGGTCCAGGGGGCTGGGCGAGCAGTACTTC. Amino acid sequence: CASSYGSRGLGEQYF.

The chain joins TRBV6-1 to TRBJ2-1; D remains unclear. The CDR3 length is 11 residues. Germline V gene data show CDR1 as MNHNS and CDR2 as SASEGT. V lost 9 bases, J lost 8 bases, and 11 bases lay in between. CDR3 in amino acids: CASPEKDEQFF. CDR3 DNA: TGTGCCAGTCCCGAGAAGGATGAGCAGTTCTTC.

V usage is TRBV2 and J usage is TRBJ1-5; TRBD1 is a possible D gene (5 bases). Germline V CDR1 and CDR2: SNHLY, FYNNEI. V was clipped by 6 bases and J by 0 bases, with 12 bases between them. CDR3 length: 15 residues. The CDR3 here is CASRMGPYSNQPQHF. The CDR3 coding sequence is TGTGCCAGCAGAATGGGACCTTATAGCAATCAGCCCCAGCATTTT.

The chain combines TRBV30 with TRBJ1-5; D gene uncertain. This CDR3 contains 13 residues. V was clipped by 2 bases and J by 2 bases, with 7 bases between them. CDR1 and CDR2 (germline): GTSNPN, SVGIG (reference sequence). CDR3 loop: CAWSPRGNQPQHF. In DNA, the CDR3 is TGTGCCTGGAGTCCTAGGGGCAATCAGCCCCAGCATTTT.

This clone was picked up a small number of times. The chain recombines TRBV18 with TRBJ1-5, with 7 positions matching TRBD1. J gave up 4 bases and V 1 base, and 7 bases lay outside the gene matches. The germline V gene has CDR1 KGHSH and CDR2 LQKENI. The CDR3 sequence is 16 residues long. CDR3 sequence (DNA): TGTGCCAGCTCACCACGGACAGGTGGGGGAAATCAGCCCCAGCATTTT. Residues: CASSPRTGGGNQPQHF.

The CDR3 DNA reads as TGTGCCAGCAGTGACTTAGGGGGGAGAAGCAATCAGCCCCAGCATTTT. Protein sequence: CASSDLGGRSNQPQHF. The chain is built from TRBV2 and TRBJ1-5, with D perhaps matching TRBD1 (6 bases). CDR3 length: 16 amino acids. With 3 bases removed from V and 1 base from J, the gap between germline ends came to 13 bases. Germline V gene lookup returns CDR1 SNHLY and CDR2 FYNNEI.

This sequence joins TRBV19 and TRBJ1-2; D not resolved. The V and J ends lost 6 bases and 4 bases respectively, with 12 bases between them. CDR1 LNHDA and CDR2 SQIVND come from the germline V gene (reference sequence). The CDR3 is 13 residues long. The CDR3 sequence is CASSVPGLYGYTF. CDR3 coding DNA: TGTGCCAGTAGCGTTCCGGGCCTCTATGGCTACACCTTC.

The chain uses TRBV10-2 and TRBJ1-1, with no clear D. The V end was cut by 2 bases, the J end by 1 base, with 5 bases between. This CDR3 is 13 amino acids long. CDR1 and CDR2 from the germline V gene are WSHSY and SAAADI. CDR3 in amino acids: CASSEGANTEAFF. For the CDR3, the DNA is TGCGCCAGCAGTGAGGGAGCGAACACTGAAGCTTTCTTT.

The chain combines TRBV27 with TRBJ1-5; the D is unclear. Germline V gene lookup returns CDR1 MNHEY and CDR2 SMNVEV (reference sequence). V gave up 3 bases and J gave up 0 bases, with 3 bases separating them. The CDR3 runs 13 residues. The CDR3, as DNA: TGTGCCAGCAGTTTGGGTAGCAATCAGCCCCAGCATTTT. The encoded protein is CASSLGSNQPQHF.

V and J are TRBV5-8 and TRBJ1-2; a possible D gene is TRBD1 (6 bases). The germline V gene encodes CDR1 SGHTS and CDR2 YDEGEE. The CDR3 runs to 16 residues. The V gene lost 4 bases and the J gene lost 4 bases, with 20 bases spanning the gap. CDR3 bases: TGTGCCAGCAGCCCCGACCGGGGGCGACCGGGCTATGGCTACACCTTC. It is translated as CASSPDRGRPGYGYTF.

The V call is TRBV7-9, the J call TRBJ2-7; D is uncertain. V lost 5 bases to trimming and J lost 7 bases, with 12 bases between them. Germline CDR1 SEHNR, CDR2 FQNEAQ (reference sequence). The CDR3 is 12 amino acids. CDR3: CASSPATGEQYF. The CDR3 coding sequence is TGTGCCAGCAGCCCCGCGACTGGGGAGCAGTACTTC.

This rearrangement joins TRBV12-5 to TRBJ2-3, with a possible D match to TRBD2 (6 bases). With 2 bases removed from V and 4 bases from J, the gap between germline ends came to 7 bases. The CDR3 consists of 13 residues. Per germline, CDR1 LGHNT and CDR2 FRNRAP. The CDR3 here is CASGLSGADTQYF. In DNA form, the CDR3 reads TGTGCTAGTGGTTTGTCGGGGGCAGATACGCAGTATTTT.

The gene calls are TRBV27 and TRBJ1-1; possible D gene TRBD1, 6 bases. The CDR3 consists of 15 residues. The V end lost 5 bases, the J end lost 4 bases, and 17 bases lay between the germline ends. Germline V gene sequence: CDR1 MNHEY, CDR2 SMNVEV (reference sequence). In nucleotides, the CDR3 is TGTGCCAGCAGTCCCACCATAACAGGGCCCACTGAAGCTTTCTTT. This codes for CASSPTITGPTEAFF.

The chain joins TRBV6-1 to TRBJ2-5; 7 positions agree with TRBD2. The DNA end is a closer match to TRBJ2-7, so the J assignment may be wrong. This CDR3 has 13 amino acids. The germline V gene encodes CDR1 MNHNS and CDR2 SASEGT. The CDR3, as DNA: TGTGCCAGCAGCTCCACTAGCGACTACGAGCAGTACTTC. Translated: CASSSTSDYEQYF.

The CDR3 bases are TGCGCCAGCAGAAGACCCCGGGGTAATTCACCCCTCCACTTT. Its translation is CASRRPRGNSPLHF. V gene TRBV5-1 combines with J gene TRBJ1-6; D is undetermined. Germline V gene lookup returns CDR1 SGHRS and CDR2 YFSETQ. The CDR3 extends over 14 amino acids. With 5 bases removed from V and 6 bases from J, the gap between germline ends came to 12 bases.

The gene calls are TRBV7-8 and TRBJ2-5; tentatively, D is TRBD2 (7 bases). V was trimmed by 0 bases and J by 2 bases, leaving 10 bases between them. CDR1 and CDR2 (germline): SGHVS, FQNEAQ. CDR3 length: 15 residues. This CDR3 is CASSLAEGGQETQYF. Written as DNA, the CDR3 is TGTGCCAGCAGCTTAGCGGAGGGGGGGCAAGAGACCCAGTACTTC.

The CDR3: CASSQVYGRLNTEAFF. The CDR3 DNA follows: TGCGCCAGCAGCCAAGTTTATGGACGGTTGAACACTGAAGCTTTCTTT. V and J are TRBV4-1 and TRBJ1-1; D not resolved. Trimming took 1 base from V and 0 from J, leaving 12 bases between them. This CDR3 comprises 16 residues. The V gene's germline CDR1 is MGHRA and CDR2 YSYEKL.

The CDR3 nucleotides read TGTGCCAGCAGCTTAATTGGCGGGGGTCACACCGGGGAGCTGTTTTTT. Encoded protein: CASSLIGGGHTGELFF. The J gene is TRBJ2-2, the V gene TRBV11-2, with 7 bases aligning to TRBD2. J was trimmed by 3 bases and V by 2 bases; bases with no gene match: 6. This CDR3 spans 16 amino acids. CDR1 SGHAT and CDR2 FQNNGV come from the germline V gene.

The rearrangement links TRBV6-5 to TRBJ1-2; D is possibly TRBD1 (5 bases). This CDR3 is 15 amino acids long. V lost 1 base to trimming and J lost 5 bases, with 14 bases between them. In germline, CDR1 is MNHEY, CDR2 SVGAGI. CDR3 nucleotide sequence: TGTGCCAGCAGTTACTACTCGGGGGTGTCTTATGGCTACACCTTC. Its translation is CASSYYSGVSYGYTF.

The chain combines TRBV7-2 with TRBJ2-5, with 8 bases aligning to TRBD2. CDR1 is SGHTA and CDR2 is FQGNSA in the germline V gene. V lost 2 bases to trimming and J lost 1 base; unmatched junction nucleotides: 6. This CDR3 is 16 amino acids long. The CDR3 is CASSLISGGPQETQYF. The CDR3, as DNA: TGTGCCAGCAGCTTAATTTCGGGGGGGCCCCAAGAGACCCAGTACTTC.

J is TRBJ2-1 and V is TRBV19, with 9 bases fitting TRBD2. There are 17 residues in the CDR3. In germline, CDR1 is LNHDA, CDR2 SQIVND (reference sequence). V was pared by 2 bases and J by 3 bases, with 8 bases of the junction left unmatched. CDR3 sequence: CASSIPPGSGGYNEQFF. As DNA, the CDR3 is TGTGCCAGTAGTATACCCCCGGGTAGCGGGGGCTACAATGAGCAGTTCTTC.